A single sample is the source of the 9 T cell receptor beta chains below, sequenced in a study of blood T cell repertoires in COVID-19. Assay: immunoSEQ multiplex PCR; the TCRdb copy retains only in-frame clones and omits some. The sample gives some 140,000 clones, 77% of which show up once; around 18% is in the top ten. Sequenced sample: peripheral blood. Receptors originate from a man of 80 years or more with acute or convalescent COVID-19.

This clone was found once. The chain joins TRBV24-1 to TRBJ2-7, with 9 bases lining up with TRBD1. There are 14 residues in the CDR3. Germline V gene data show CDR1 as KGHDR and CDR2 as SFDVKD. With 10 bases clipped from V and 10 bases from J, the junction kept 16 bases outside the gene matches. The DNA for the CDR3 is TGTGCCACGTCACTCCGGACAGGGGTGGTTGGACAGTACTTC. Protein: CATSLRTGVVGQYF.

This chain joins TRBV11-3 and TRBJ2-7, with 7 bases matching TRBD1. The junction had 6 bases not matched to a gene; V was cut back by 1 base and J by 0 bases. The CDR3 has 16 amino acids. From germline, CDR1 is SGHNT and CDR2 YENEEA. As DNA, the CDR3 is TGTGCCAGCAGCTTAGGCGCCGGGACAGACTCCTACGAGCAGTACTTC. Translation: CASSLGAGTDSYEQYF.

This clone was detected a few times. CDR3 loop: CASNRAGEKLFF. Here the CDR3 DNA reads TGTGCCAGCAACCGGGCGGGTGAAAAACTGTTTTTT. The chain links TRBV2 to TRBJ1-4; D is uncertain. V gave up 7 bases and J gave up 7 bases, with 10 bases separating them. Germline V lookup: CDR1 SNHLY, CDR2 FYNNEI. This CDR3 has 12 residues.

CDR3 coding DNA: TGTGCCAGCAGTTCAACCGGGGAAAATAATTCACCCCTCCACTTT. Translating it yields CASSSTGENNSPLHF. The chain combines TRBV28 with TRBJ1-6; no firm D call. V was clipped by 4 bases and J by 5 bases, with 12 bases between them. Germline CDR1 and CDR2: MDHEN and SYDVKM. The CDR3 sequence is 15 residues long. The complete variable domain, with remaining parts taken from reference TRBV28 and TRBJ1-6, reads DVKVTQSSRYLVKRTGEKVFLECVQDMDHENMFWYRQDPGLGLRLIYFSYDVKMKEKGDIPEGYSVSREKKERFSLILESASTNQTSMYLCASSSTGENNSPLHFGNGTRLTVT.

This chain connects TRBV2 to TRBJ1-5, with TRBD1 matching 8 bases. The ends lost 2 bases at V and 5 bases at J; junction bases unmatched: 8. This CDR3 is built from 16 residues. The germline CDR1 and CDR2 sequences are SNHLY and FYNNEI. CDR3: CASSERAGGLYQPQHF. In DNA form, the CDR3 reads TGTGCCAGCAGTGAAAGGGCAGGGGGCCTGTATCAGCCCCAGCATTTT.

This chain joins TRBV3-1 (or the pseudogene TRBV3-2) and TRBJ2-5, with 11 nucleotides matching TRBD1. Trimming removed 1 base from V and 7 bases from J; junction bases left unmatched: 5. The length of the CDR3 is 15 residues. Germline V gives CDR1 LGHDT, CDR2 YNNKEL (reference sequence). The CDR3 DNA reads as TGTGCCAGCAGCCAAGTCGGACAGGGGGCGCTGACCCAGTACTTC. This translates into CASSQVGQGALTQYF.

The chain is built from TRBV19 and TRBJ1-1; 9 positions match TRBD1. The V gene end was trimmed by 6 bases and the J gene end by 6 bases; junction bases not matched to a gene: 11. Germline CDR1 reads LNHDA; CDR2 reads SQIVND (reference sequence). The length of the CDR3 is 15 residues. The CDR3 protein is CASSSFRDRVSEAFF. The CDR3 DNA is TGTGCCAGTAGCTCCTTTAGGGACAGGGTGTCTGAAGCTTTCTTT. The complete variable domain, with remaining parts taken from reference TRBV19 and TRBJ1-1, reads DGGITQSPKYLFRKEGQNVTLSCEQNLNHDAMYWYRQDPGQGLRLIYYSQIVNDFQKGDIAEGYSVSREKKESFPLTVTSAQKNPTAFYLCASSSFRDRVSEAFFGQGTRLTVV.

Only a few counts were recorded for this clone. V usage is TRBV5-1 and J usage is TRBJ1-3, with 10 bases aligning to TRBD1. V gave up 0 bases and J gave up 0 bases; unmatched junction bases: 0. Germline CDR1 SGHRS, CDR2 YFSETQ. CDR3 length: 16 residues. For the CDR3, the DNA is TGCGCCAGCAGCTTGGGGACAGGGGGCTCTGGAAACACCATATATTTT. Amino acids: CASSLGTGGSGNTIYF.

This chain connects TRBV3-1 (or the pseudogene TRBV3-2) to TRBJ2-7; 11 bases map to TRBD2. Trimming removed 4 bases from V and 2 bases from J; junction bases left unmatched: 4. The CDR3 totals 15 residues. Germline V gives CDR1 LGHDT, CDR2 YNNKEL (reference sequence). In DNA, the CDR3 is TGTGCCAGCAGCCTTAGCGGGGGGGCCGCCTACGAGCAGTACTTC. Its translation: CASSLSGGAAYEQYF.